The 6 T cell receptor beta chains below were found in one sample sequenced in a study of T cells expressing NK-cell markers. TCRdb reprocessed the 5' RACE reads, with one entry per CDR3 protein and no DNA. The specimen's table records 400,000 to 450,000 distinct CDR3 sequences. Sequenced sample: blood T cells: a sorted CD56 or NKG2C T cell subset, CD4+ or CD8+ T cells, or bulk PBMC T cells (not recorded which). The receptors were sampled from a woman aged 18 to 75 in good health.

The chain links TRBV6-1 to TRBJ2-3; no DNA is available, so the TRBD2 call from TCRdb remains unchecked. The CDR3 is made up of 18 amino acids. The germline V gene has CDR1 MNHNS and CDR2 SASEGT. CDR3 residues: CASVVVSSGRVGPDTQYF.

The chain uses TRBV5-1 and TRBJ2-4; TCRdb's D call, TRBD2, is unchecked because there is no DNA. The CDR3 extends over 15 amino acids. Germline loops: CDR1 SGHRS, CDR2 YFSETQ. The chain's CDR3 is CASSLASGGKNIQYF.

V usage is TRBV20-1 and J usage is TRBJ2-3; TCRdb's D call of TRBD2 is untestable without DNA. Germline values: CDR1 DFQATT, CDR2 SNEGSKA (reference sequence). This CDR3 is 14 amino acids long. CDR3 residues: CSARGGRLRDTQYF.

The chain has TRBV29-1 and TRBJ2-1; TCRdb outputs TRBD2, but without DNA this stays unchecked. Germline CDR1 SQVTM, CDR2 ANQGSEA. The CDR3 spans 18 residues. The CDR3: CSVEGTSGRVTSYNEQFF.

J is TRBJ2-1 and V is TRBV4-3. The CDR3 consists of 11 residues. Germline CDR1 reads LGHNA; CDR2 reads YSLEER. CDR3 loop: CASSQLGEQFF.

The CDR3 protein is CASSVGGLAGMETQYF. This sequence joins TRBV9 and TRBJ2-5; the D call of TRBD2 rests on TCRdb alone, since no DNA is present to check it. Germline CDR1 is SGDLS and CDR2 is YYNGEE. This CDR3 contains 16 residues. Variable domain in full (rest from reference TRBV9 and TRBJ2-5): DSGVTQTPKHLITATGQRVTLRCSPRSGDLSVYWYQQSLDQGLQFLIQYYNGEERAKGNILERFSAQQFPDLHSELNLSSLELGDSALYFCASSVGGLAGMETQYFGPGTRLLVL.